This TCR beta chain was retrieved from a study of cytomegalovirus exposure and HLA in healthy donors (TCRdb year 2017). About the full investigation: An earlier analysis of about 560 of the donors reported 250 to 350 Gb of sequence data and 95 million to 140 million unique TCR beta sequences obtained from roughly 170 million T cells. In the later analysis, no new phenotypic data were used to find candidate immune exposures; instead, reliance was placed on TCR beta sequences and their occurrence across donors. Roughly five DR-DQ haplotypes were handled as single units for association and clustering because linkage in the cohort was strong. An early release that covered some 630 HLA-typed donors contained 300 to 350 gigabases of sequencing data and roughly 84 million unique TCR sequences. The number of donors typed differed by locus, with roughly 629-640 for A, B, C, DRB1 and DQB1, roughly 520 for DQA1, under 610 for DPA1, and over 400 for DPB1. To predict cytomegalovirus infection status, the study combined high-throughput TCR immunosequencing, statistical association of individual TCRs with disease status, and machine learning. The study was designed to test whether signatures of past pathogen exposure could be identified by cataloging public T cell receptors. Among the roughly 430 genotyped donors, around 79% belonged to the genetic ancestry cluster associated with self-reported Caucasian donors. Every discovery cohort repertoire had been produced on one sequencing platform. The T cell repertoires of 666 subjects were profiled by immunosequencing and related to cytomegalovirus serostatus. Both class I and class II loci were covered by HLA typing, at four-digit resolution. Genome-wide SNP genotypes for about 60% of the roughly 700 donors were used in a later genetic analysis, which treated that subset as a discovery cohort. In a later analysis, previously published TCR beta repertoires from some 640 donors were re-analyzed and high-resolution HLA genotyping was added so that TCR occurrence patterns could be studied. To decide whether each TCR beta V gene segment behaved as functional or pseudogenic, an earlier analysis of some 570 of the donors relied on high-throughput TCR beta sequencing. Donor age, sex, ethnicity and CMV serostatus were compiled alongside the repertoire data. Among roughly 400 genotyped donors of the cohort, an average of around 250,000 unique TCR beta nucleotide sequences was sequenced per donor, of which about 18% were non-productive. Along with the approximately 700-subject first cohort, a separate validation cohort of around 110 different subjects was used. General conclusions and limits of the study: In a later analysis, most CMV-associated TCR beta chains were found to appear HLA-restricted, with HLA associations seemingly driven largely by CMV exposure. The classifier was reported to diagnose cytomegalovirus status with high specificity and sensitivity in both the original cohort and the validation cohort. The cohort was sequenced for TCR beta chains only, and without alpha or paired-chain data the features that could be detected were limited. Most TCR sequences were observed very rarely across donors, whereas some public TCRs were present in many individuals. In a later analysis, the rate of TCR association differed among HLA loci, with DRB1 alleles having the most associated TCRs and HLA-C alleles having the fewest. When HLA alleles, especially DR and DQ, strongly co-occurred, attributing TCR associations to individual alleles was difficult. In an earlier analysis of 587 of the donors, most TCR beta V segments appeared in productive rearrangements about 90% or about 30% of the time, broadly matching IMGT annotations. In a later genetic analysis, a missense DCLRE1C variant was associated with V-gene and J-gene trimming of TCR beta chains, and the association was replicated in an independent cohort. Presence/absence analyses assumed roughly uniform sequencing depth across donors, an assumption that may not hold. Because some donors lacked HLA typing at each locus, the association tests relied only on the typed subset. A total of 164 TCR beta chains were listed by the study as associated with cytomegalovirus. A later analysis associated approximately 17,000 TCR beta sequences with specific HLA alleles at a false discovery rate of 0.05. Correlated functional status among segregating V segments might be attributable to linkage disequilibrium, but an unknown experimental factor could not be ruled out. For the cohort, immune exposure information was limited to CMV serostatus. Some IMGT-functional V segments, including TRBV6-2 and TRBV6-3, could not be distinguished by the 87-base-pair reads and were therefore excluded. A further reported finding was that TCR beta sequences accurately predicted the HLA-A and HLA-B alleles for most subjects in the first cohort. A few of the identified cytomegalovirus-associated TCR beta chains were confirmed in vitro to be specific for cytomegalovirus antigens. Because counts were too low, seventeen rarely observed V segments, including chromosome 9 orphons, were excluded from the earlier analysis of 587 of the donors. A later analysis found that HLA-associated TCR beta chains were more clonally expanded and had lower generation probabilities than equally common non-associated chains. It was suggested by the authors that the approach could potentially be generalized to other disease states and immunological phenotypes. A cluster of highly shared sequence variants was judged likely to represent a technical artifact of the sequencing pipeline. Several of the top co-occurrence clusters appeared to be linked to parvovirus B19, influenza, CMV and Epstein-Barr virus, according to a later analysis. A later genetic analysis reported fewer N-insertions in productive TCRs among donors in an Asian-associated ancestry cluster than the roughly 720-donor mean.

In the case of this clone: It has no known antigen specificity. No per-base quality is available; no much larger clone lies one base away.

Libraries came from the immunoSEQ multiplex PCR assay. For the multiplex PCR, a mixture combining 60 forward primers for TCR Vbeta segments and 13 reverse primers for TCR Jbeta segments was used. The CDR3 region of rearranged TCR beta genes was amplified from genomic DNA by a multiplex PCR assay. On the Illumina HiSeq System, the amplified TCR beta libraries were sequenced as 87-base-pair reads. The published analysis was carried out like this. Across the roughly 640 repertoires, a later analysis counted 75 million to 90 million unique TCR beta chains, some 11 million of which were shared by at least two donors. Raw reads were error-corrected and collapsed into unique sequences with a nearest-neighbor algorithm that merged closely related sequences to remove PCR and sequencing errors. V, D and J gene segments were assigned by aligning CDR3 sequences to IMGT reference sequences. For a sequence to be retained, at least a six-nucleotide match to both a V gene segment and a J gene segment was required. Rearrangements were classified as productive when the CDR3 lacked stop codons and remained in frame with V and J, and all other rearrangements were classified as non-productive. CDR3 was defined by IMGT convention, running from the second conserved V-encoded cysteine to the conserved J-encoded phenylalanine. The earlier analysis of 500 to 650 of the donors excluded any sequence lacking an unambiguous match to a single V gene segment. An earlier analysis of some 500 of the donors classified V segments as functional when productive rearrangements were above 56.7% and as segregating when the standard deviation between donors was above 5%. A statistical classification framework was built to diagnose cytomegalovirus status from the catalog of TCR beta chain sequences. A later analysis assigned V and J genes by comparing TCR nucleotide sequences with IMGT/GENE-DB human TR gene sequences. The TCRdist pipeline was used in a later analysis to assign CDR3 sequences and most-parsimonious VDJ recombination scenarios. In a later analysis, every TCR beta chain was defined by the combination of its CDR3 amino acid sequence and its V-gene family, and reads without a unique V-gene family were dropped. As a way to deal with suspected cross-contamination and a sequencing artifact, a later analysis dropped more than 500 nucleotide sequences that were highly shared and had low generation probability. In a later analysis, a clonal expansion index for each public chain was calculated from normalized within-repertoire ranks of inferred template counts. In a later analysis, generation probabilities were computed using a VDJ recombination model fitted to out-of-frame rearrangements, and the results were checked against IGoR. A later analysis scored TCR-TCR, TCR-HLA and TCR-CMV co-occurrence with hypergeometric tests, applying a repertoire-size bias correction to TCR pairs. In a later analysis, false discovery rates were estimated by permuting HLA or CMV assignments 20 times. In a later analysis, co-occurring TCRs were grouped using DBSCAN, and TCRdist sequence similarity was added for clustering within HLA-allele-positive subsets. Co-occurrence clustering excluded repertoires with fewer than 30,000 or more than 120,000 public chains, plus five with anomalous nucleotide sharing. The immuneACCESS repertoire file appears here via TCRdb, limited to in-frame rearrangements. These files lack a portion of the clones; in checked studies, under half of the deficit traces to unresolved V genes, and the cause of the others is not known. That table gives V, J and clone size, and the DNA gave D and trimming. For this sample there are roughly 120,000 clones; roughly 82% appear just once. Jointly, the top ten make up 10% to 12% of the sample.

In total, 666 healthy bone marrow donors made up the cohort. Cohort members were all nominally healthy when sampled, although unrecorded immune exposures were likely present. The donor was CMV seropositive and was included in the group of 250 to 350 seropositive cohort members. Each donor provided a peripheral blood sample, and peripheral blood mononuclear cells were used for TCR beta sequencing. The Qiagen DNeasy Blood Extraction Kit was used to extract genomic DNA from the blood cell samples. Inclusive of the bounding cysteine and phenylalanine, the CDR3 is 16 residues long. The sequence is cut down to CDR3 DNA, 48 bases in frame from base 1. Trimming removed 3 bases from V and 2 bases from J, leaving 16 bases between the germline ends. The germline V gene provides CDR1 SGDLS and CDR2 YYNGEE.

This clonotype originated in a male donor in good health and CMV-seropositive. The chain uses TRBV9 and TRBJ2-3, with a tentative D gene TRBD2 over 5 matching bases. The source material was PBMCs. Here is the DNA: TGTGCCAGCAGCGCCCTGGGTGGTAGCGCCACAGATACGCAGTATTTT. It is translated as CASSALGGSATDTQYF.